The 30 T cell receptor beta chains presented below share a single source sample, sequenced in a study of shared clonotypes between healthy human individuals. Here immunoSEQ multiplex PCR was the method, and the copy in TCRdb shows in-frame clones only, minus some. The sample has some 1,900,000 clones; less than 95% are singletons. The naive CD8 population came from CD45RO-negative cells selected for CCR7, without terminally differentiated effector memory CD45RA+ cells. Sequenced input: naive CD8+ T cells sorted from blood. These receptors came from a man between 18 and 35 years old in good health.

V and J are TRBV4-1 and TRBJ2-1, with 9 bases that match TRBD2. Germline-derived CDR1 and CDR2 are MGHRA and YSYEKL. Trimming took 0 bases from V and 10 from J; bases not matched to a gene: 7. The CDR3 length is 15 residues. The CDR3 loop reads CASSQEPGLAQEQFF. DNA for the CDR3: TGCGCCAGCAGCCAAGAACCGGGACTAGCACAGGAGCAGTTCTTC.

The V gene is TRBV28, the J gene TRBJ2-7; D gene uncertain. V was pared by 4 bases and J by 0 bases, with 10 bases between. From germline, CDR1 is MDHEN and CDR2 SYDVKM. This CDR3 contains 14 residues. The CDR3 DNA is TGTGCCAGCAGTTCGACAATTTACTCCTACGAGCAGTACTTC. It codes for CASSSTIYSYEQYF. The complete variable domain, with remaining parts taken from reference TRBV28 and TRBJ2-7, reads DVKVTQSSRYLVKRTGEKVFLECVQDMDHENMFWYRQDPGLGLRLIYFSYDVKMKEKGDIPEGYSVSREKKERFSLILESASTNQTSMYLCASSSTIYSYEQYFGPGTRLTVT.

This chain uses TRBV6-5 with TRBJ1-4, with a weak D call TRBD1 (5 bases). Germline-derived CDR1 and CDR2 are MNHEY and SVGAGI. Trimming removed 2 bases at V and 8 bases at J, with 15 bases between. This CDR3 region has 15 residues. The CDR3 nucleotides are TGTGCCAGCAGTTACGGGGTGGGTTCAGGGGAAAAACTGTTTTTT. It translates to CASSYGVGSGEKLFF.

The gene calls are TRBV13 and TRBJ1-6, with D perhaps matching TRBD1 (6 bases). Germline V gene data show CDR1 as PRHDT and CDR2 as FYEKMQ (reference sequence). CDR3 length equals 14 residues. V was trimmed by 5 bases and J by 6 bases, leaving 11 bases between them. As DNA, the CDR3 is TGTGCCAGCAGCCAAGGGGGGTTTAATTCACCCCTCCACTTT. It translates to CASSQGGFNSPLHF.

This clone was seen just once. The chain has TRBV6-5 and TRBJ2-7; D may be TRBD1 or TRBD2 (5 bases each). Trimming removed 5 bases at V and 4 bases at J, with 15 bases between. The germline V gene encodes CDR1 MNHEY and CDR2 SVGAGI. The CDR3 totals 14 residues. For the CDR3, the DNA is TGTGCCAGCAGTCTCGGAGAGGGGCTTTACGAGCAGTACTTC. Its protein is CASSLGEGLYEQYF.

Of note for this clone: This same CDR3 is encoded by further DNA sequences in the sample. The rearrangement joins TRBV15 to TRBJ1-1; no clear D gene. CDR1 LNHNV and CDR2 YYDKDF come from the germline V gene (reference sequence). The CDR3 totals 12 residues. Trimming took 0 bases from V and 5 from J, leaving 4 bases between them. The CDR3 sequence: CATSREGTEAFF. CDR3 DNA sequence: TGTGCCACCAGCAGAGAAGGAACTGAAGCTTTCTTT.

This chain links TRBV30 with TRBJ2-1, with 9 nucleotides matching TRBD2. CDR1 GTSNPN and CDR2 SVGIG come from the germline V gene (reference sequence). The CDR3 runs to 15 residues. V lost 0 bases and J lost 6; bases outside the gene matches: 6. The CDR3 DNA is TGTGCCTGGAGTGTGCGGGGGGGAATCCTCAATGAGCAGTTCTTC. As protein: CAWSVRGGILNEQFF.

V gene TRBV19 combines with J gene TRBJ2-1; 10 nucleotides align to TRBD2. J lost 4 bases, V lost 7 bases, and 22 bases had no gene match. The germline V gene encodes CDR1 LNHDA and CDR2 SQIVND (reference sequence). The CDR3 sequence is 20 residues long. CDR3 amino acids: CASTQNPPGSGRAPYNEQFF. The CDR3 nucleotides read TGTGCCAGTACCCAGAACCCCCCGGGCAGCGGGAGGGCCCCATACAATGAGCAGTTCTTC.

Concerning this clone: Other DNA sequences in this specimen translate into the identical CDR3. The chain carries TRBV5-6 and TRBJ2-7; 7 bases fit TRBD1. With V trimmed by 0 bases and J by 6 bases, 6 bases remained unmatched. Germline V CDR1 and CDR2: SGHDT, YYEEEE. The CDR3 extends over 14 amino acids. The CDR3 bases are TGTGCCAGCAGCTTGGCGACAGGGATCGGCGAGCAGTACTTC. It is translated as CASSLATGIGEQYF.

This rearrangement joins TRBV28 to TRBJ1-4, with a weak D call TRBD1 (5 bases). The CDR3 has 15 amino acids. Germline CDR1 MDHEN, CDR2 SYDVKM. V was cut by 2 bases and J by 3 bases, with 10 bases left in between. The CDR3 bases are TGTGCCAGCAGTTTACAGGGTGCGGCTAATGAAAAACTGTTTTTT. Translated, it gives CASSLQGAANEKLFF.

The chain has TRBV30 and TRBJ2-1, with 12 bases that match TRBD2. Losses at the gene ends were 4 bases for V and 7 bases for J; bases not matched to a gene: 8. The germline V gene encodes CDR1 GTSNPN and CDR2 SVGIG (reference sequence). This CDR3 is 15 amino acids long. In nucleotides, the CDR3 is TGTGCCTGGACTAGCGGGAGGGCCCCCCGAAATGAGCAGTTCTTC. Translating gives CAWTSGRAPRNEQFF.

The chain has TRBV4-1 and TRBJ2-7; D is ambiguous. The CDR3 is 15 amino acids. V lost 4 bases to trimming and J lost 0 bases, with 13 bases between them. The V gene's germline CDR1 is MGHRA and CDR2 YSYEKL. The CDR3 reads CASSPSLYSSYEQYF. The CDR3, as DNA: TGCGCCAGCAGCCCAAGCCTGTACAGCTCCTACGAGCAGTACTTC.

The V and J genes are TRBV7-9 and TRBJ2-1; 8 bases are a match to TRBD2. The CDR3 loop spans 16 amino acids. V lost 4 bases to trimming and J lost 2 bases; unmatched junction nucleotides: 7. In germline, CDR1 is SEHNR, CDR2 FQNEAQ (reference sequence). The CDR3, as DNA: TGTGCCAGCAGCTCCGAACTAGCGGTCACCTACAATGAGCAGTTCTTC. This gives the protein CASSSELAVTYNEQFF.

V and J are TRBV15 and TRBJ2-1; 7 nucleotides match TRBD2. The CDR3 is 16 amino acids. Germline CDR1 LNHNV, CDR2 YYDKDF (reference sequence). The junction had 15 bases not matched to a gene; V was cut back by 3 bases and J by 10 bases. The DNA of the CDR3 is TGTGCCACCAGCAGGGAGGGAGGGATAACAATGATGGAGCAGTTCTTC. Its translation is CATSREGGITMMEQFF.

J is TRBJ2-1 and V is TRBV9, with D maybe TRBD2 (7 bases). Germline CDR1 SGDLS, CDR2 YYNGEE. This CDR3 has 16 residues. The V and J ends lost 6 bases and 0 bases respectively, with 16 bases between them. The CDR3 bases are TGTGCCAGCAACCAAGGGGGGGCGGGCTCCTACAATGAGCAGTTCTTC. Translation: CASNQGGAGSYNEQFF.

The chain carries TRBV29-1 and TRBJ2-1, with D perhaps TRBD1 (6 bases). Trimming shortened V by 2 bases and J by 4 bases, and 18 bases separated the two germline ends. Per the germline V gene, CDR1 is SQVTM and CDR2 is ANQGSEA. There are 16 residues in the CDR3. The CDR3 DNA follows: TGCAGCGTTGAAAAGGGACAAGAGTACCTATACAATGAGCAGTTCTTC. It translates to CSVEKGQEYLYNEQFF.

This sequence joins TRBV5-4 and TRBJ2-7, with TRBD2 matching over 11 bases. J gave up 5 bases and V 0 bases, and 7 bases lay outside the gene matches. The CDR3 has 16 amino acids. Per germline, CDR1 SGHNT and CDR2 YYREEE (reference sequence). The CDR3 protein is CASSLEASGGINEQYF. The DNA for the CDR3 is TGTGCCAGCAGCTTGGAGGCTAGCGGGGGGATAAACGAGCAGTACTTC.

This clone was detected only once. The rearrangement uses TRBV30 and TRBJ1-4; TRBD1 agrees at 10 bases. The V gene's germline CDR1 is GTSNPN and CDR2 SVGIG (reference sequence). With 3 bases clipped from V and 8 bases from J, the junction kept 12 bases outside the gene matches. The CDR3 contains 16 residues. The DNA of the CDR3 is TGTGCCTGGAGGGGGACAGGGGAGGGTGAGGAGGAAAAACTGTTTTTT. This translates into CAWRGTGEGEEEKLFF. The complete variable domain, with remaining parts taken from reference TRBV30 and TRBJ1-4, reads SQTIHQWPATLVQPVGSPLSLECTVEGTSNPNLYWYRQAAGRGLQLLFYSVGIGQISSEVPQNLSASRPQDRQFILSSKKLLLSDSGFYLCAWRGTGEGEEEKLFFGSGTQLSVL.

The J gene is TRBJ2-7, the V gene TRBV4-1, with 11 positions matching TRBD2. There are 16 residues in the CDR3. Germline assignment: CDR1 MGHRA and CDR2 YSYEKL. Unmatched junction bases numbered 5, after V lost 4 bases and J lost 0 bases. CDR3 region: CASSPVAGGFSYEQYF. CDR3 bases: TGCGCCAGCAGCCCTGTAGCGGGAGGGTTCTCCTACGAGCAGTACTTC.

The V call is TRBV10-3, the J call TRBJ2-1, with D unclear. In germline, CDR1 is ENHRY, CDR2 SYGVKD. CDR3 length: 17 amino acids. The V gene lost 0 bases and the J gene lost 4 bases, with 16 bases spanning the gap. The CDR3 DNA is TGTGCCATCAGTGAGTCCCTGGTAGTCGTGGTTTACAATGAGCAGTTCTTC. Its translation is CAISESLVVVVYNEQFF.

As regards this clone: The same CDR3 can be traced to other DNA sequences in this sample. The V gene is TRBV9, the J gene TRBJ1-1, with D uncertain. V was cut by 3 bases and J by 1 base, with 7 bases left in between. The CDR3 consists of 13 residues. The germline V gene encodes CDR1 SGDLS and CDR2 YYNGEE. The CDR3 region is CASSAGGNTEAFF. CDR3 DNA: TGTGCCAGCAGCGCCGGTGGGAACACTGAAGCTTTCTTT.

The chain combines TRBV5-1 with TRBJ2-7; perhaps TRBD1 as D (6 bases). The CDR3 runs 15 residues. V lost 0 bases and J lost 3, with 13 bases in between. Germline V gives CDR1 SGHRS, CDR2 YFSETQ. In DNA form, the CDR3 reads TGCGCCAGCAGCTTGGCCACAGGGATCCTCTACGAGCAGTACTTC. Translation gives CASSLATGILYEQYF.

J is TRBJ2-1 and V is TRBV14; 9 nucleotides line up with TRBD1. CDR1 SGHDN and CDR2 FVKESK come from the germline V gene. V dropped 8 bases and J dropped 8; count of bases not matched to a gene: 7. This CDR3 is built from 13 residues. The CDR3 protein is CASGQGRFDEQFF. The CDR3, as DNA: TGTGCCAGCGGACAGGGGAGGTTCGATGAGCAGTTCTTC.

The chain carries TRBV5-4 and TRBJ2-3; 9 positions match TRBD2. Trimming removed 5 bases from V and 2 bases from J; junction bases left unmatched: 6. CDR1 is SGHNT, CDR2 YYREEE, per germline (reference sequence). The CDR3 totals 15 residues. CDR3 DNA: TGTGCCAGCAGTCCTCGGACTAGCGCCACAGATACGCAGTATTTT. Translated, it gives CASSPRTSATDTQYF.

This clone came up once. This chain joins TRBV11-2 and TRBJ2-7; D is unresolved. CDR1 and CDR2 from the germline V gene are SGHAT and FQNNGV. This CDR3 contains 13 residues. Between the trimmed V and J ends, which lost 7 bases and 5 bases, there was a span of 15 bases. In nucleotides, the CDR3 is TGTGCCAGCAAACCTTCACTTGGGAACGAGCAGTACTTC. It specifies CASKPSLGNEQYF.

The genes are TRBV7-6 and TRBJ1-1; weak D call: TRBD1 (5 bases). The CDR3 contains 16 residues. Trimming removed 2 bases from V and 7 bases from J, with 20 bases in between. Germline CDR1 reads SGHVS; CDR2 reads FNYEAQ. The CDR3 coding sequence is TGTGCCAGCAGCTTATTTGGGGGGGAGGGGCTCGGTGAAGCTTTCTTT. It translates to CASSLFGGEGLGEAFF.

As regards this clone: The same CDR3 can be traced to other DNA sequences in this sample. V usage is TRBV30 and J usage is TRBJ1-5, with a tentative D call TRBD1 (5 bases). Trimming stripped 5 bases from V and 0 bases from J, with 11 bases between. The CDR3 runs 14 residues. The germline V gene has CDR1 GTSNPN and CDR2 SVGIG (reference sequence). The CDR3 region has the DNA TGTGCCTGGGGGGCGGAAAATAGCAATCAGCCCCAGCATTTT. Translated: CAWGAENSNQPQHF.

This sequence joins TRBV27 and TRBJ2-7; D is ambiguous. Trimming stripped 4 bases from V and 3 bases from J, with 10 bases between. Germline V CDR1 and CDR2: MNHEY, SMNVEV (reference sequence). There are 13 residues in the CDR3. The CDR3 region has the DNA TGTGCCAGCAGTTCCAACACTGTCTACGAGCAGTACTTC. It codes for CASSSNTVYEQYF.

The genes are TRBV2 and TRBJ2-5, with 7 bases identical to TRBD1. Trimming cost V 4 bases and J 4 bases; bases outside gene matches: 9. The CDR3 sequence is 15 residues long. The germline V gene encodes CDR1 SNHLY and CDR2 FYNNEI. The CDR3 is CASSARGLLGETQYF. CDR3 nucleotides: TGTGCCAGCAGTGCTAGGGGGCTATTAGGAGAGACCCAGTACTTC.

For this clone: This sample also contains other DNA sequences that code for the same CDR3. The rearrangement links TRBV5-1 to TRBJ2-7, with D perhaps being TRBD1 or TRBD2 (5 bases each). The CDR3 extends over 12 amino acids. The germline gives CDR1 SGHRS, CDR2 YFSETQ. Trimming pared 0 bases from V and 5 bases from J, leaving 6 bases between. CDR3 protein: CASSLGGDEQYF. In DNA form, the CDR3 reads TGCGCCAGCAGCTTGGGAGGGGACGAGCAGTACTTC.